Each of the 18 T cell receptor beta chains below was sequenced from the same sample in a study of T-cell reconstitution after alpha-beta-depleted transplantation in children. Molecular barcoding with unique molecular identifiers was used for the TCRbeta library. TCRdb analysed the PCR reads with MiXCR anew, one entry per CDR3 protein. The data show over 150,000 distinct CDR3 sequences, approximately 6.9% seen once. Sample: PBMCs, taken before TCRalphabeta/CD19-depleted stem cell transplant. The source of these receptors is a boy aged 2 to 10 with acute lymphoblastic leukemia, due to receive a stem cell transplant.

This clonotype was detected many times. V is TRBV28 and J is TRBJ2-1; no firm D call. Germline lookup yields CDR1 MDHEN and CDR2 SYDVKM. The V and J ends lost 6 bases and 0 bases respectively, with 6 bases between them. The length of the CDR3 is 13 residues. The CDR3 protein is CASRSYSYNEQFF. DNA for the CDR3: TGTGCCAGCAGAAGCTACTCCTACAATGAGCAGTTCTTC.

This clonotype was seen more than once but under ten times. The DNA for the CDR3 is TGCGCCAGCAGCCAAGCGACAGAAAGTAACTATGGCTACACCTTC. It encodes CASSQATESNYGYTF. The chain carries TRBV4-3 and TRBJ1-2, with D possibly being TRBD1 (5 bases). Germline lookup yields CDR1 LGHNA and CDR2 YSLEER. This CDR3 region has 15 residues. Trimming cost V 1 base and J 1 base, with 10 bases left between them.

Concerning this clonotype itself: Just one base apart from a much larger clone, this may be a read error. V usage is TRBV29-1 and J usage is TRBJ1-1; D is unclear. Germline CDR1 SQVTM, CDR2 ANQGSEA. The CDR3 length is 11 residues. The CDR3 sequence: CNARLNTEAFF. CDR3 nucleotides: TGCAACGCACGACTGAACACTGAAGCTTTCTTT. Complete variable domain (other parts from reference TRBV29-1 and TRBJ1-1): SAVISQKPSRDICQRGTSLTIQCQVDSQVTMMFWYRQQPGQSLTLIATANQGSEATYESGFVIDKFPISRPNLTFSTLTVSNMSPEDSSIYLCNARLNTEAFFGQGTRLTVV.

V usage is TRBV20-1 and J usage is TRBJ2-5; the match to TRBD1 covers 8 bases. CDR3 size: 13 residues. CDR1 is DFQATT, CDR2 SNEGSKA, per germline (reference sequence). For the CDR3, the DNA is TGCAGCTTGGGTGGACAGGGTTGGGAGACCCAGTACTTC. It yields the protein CSLGGQGWETQYF.

This clonotype was observed at least ten times. This rearrangement joins TRBV7-9 to TRBJ2-1; 12 nucleotides agree with TRBD2. V gave up 8 bases and J gave up 4 bases; unmatched junction bases: 3. CDR3 size: 14 residues. Germline values: CDR1 SEHNR, CDR2 FQNEAQ (reference sequence). CDR3 sequence reads: CASLAGGIYNEQFF. In nucleotides, the CDR3 is TGTGCCAGCCTAGCGGGAGGGATTTACAATGAGCAGTTCTTC.

As for this clonotype: Being one base from a much bigger clone, this may be a read error. The chain links TRBV28 to TRBJ1-5; 7 bases line up with TRBD1. Germline V gene sequence: CDR1 MDHEN, CDR2 SYDVKM. The CDR3 runs to 16 residues. The CDR3 here is CGSSFLGQASNQPQHF. In nucleotides, the CDR3 is TGTGGCAGCAGTTTCTTAGGACAGGCAAGCAATCAGCCCCAGCATTTT.

This clonotype was seen only a few times. This chain uses TRBV28 with TRBJ1-1, with a tentative D call TRBD1 (6 bases). The V end was cut by 6 bases, the J end by 6 bases, with 17 bases between. The CDR3 sequence is 14 residues long. The V gene's germline CDR1 is MDHEN and CDR2 SYDVKM. CDR3 region: CASRPRGGLPEAFF. The CDR3 coding sequence is TGTGCCAGCAGGCCTAGGGGGGGGCTTCCTGAAGCTTTCTTT.

This clonotype was seen only a few times. The rearrangement joins TRBV6-6 to TRBJ2-7, with TRBD2 matching 9 bases. In germline, CDR1 is MNHNY, CDR2 SVGAGI (reference sequence). Losses at the gene ends were 7 bases for V and 1 base for J; bases not matched to a gene: 2. The CDR3 sequence is 13 residues long. Here the CDR3 reads CASKAGGSYEQYF. The CDR3 nucleotides are TGTGCCAGCAAGGCGGGAGGGTCCTACGAGCAGTACTTC.

The chain links TRBV20-1 to TRBJ1-2, with a tentative D call TRBD1 (6 bases). Germline V gene sequence: CDR1 DFQATT, CDR2 SNEGSKA (reference sequence). The CDR3 totals 17 residues. V lost 3 bases to trimming and J lost 0 bases, with 20 bases between them. The CDR3 loop is CSARDRGTPRTNYGYTF. The DNA of the CDR3 is TGCAGTGCTAGGGATAGGGGGACCCCGAGAACTAACTATGGCTACACCTTC.

This clonotype was seen a few times. This chain joins TRBV2 and TRBJ2-7; D is uncertain. CDR3 length equals 13 residues. V dropped 5 bases and J dropped 2 bases, with 10 bases sitting between them. Germline CDR1 and CDR2: SNHLY and FYNNEI. CDR3 in DNA: TGTGCCAGCAGTAGGCGCCCGGCCTACGAGCAGTACTTC. Translated: CASSRRPAYEQYF.

Many counts were recorded for this clonotype. The chain recombines TRBV3-1 with TRBJ2-1; 15 bases match TRBD2. This CDR3 contains 19 residues. CDR1 is LGHDT and CDR2 is YNNKEL in the germline V gene (reference sequence). Unmatched junction bases numbered 12, after V lost 5 bases and J lost 4 bases. The CDR3: CASSRGLAGGPMPYNEQFF. The CDR3 bases are TGTGCCAGCAGCAGGGGACTAGCGGGAGGCCCGATGCCTTACAATGAGCAGTTCTTC.

This clonotype was observed at least ten times. This rearrangement joins TRBV7-2 to TRBJ2-7; no reliable D call. There are 11 residues in the CDR3. Per germline, CDR1 SGHTA and CDR2 FQGNSA. The V gene lost 5 bases and the J gene lost 5 bases, with 7 bases spanning the gap. The CDR3 nucleotides are TGTGCCAGCAGCCCCCTCCACGAGCAGTACTTC. Translating gives CASSPLHEQYF. Using reference TRBV7-2 and TRBJ2-7 for the parts outside the CDR3, the full variable domain is GAGVSQSPSNKVTEKGKDVELRCDPISGHTALYWYRQSLGQGLEFLIYFQGNSAPDKSGLPSDRFSAERTGGSVSTLTIQRTQQEDSAVYLCASSPLHEQYFGPGTRLTVT.

This clonotype was seen repeatedly, ten times or more. A read error may be the cause here, since a much bigger clone is one base away. The chain carries TRBV7-2 and TRBJ1-6; D possibly corresponds to TRBD1 (5 bases). From germline, CDR1 is SGHTA and CDR2 FQGNSA. The V end lost 3 bases, the J end lost 6 bases, and 9 bases lay between the germline ends. This CDR3 contains 14 residues. For the CDR3, the DNA is TGTGCCAGCAGCTTTAGGGACCGTAATTCACCCCTCCACTTT. Encoded protein: CASSFRDRNSPLHF.

This clonotype was found a few times. The chain employs TRBV7-2 and TRBJ2-7; TRBD2 might be the D (5 bases). CDR1 and CDR2 from the germline V gene are SGHTA and FQGNSA. Trimming removed 3 bases from V and 6 bases from J, with 12 bases in between. The CDR3 is 13 amino acids. The CDR3: CASSFRRSGEQYF. The CDR3 DNA is TGTGCCAGCAGCTTCAGGAGGTCGGGCGAGCAGTACTTC.

This CDR3 reads CASGRQGGAGELFF. The CDR3, as DNA: TGTGCCAGCGGCAGACAGGGTGGGGCCGGGGAGCTGTTTTTT. The chain carries TRBV11-2 and TRBJ2-2; 7 positions match TRBD1. V was pared by 8 bases and J by 6 bases, with 9 bases of the junction left unmatched. CDR1 SGHAT and CDR2 FQNNGV come from the germline V gene. The length of the CDR3 is 14 residues.

V usage is TRBV28 and J usage is TRBJ2-5; TRBD2 matches at 7 bases. Germline loops: CDR1 MDHEN, CDR2 SYDVKM. This CDR3 spans 16 amino acids. V shed 6 bases and J 2 bases; nucleotides not matched to a gene: 12. CDR3 sequence (DNA): TGTGCCAGCAGACCCCCGGGGCTAGCGGTGCAAGAGACCCAGTACTTC. Translation gives CASRPPGLAVQETQYF.

This clonotype has a count of ten or more. The J gene is TRBJ2-3, the V gene TRBV7-9; 9 bases fit TRBD2. CDR3 length: 14 amino acids. The germline V gene encodes CDR1 SEHNR and CDR2 FQNEAQ (reference sequence). With 7 bases clipped from V and 4 bases from J, the junction kept 6 bases outside the gene matches. As DNA, the CDR3 is TGTGCCAGCACCTCGGGACTAGCCCCAGATACGCAGTATTTT. Translated: CASTSGLAPDTQYF.

There are many counts of this clonotype. V gene TRBV2 combines with J gene TRBJ2-5, with D perhaps matching TRBD1 or TRBD2 (5 bases each). Trimming removed 4 bases from V and 2 bases from J, with 14 bases in between. Per germline, CDR1 SNHLY and CDR2 FYNNEI. The CDR3 has 15 amino acids. CDR3 in amino acids: CASSAQGVRQETQYF. The CDR3 DNA reads as TGTGCCAGCAGTGCTCAGGGAGTACGACAAGAGACCCAGTACTTC.